This T cell receptor beta chain appears in the sequencing data of a study of cytomegalovirus exposure and HLA in healthy donors. The PCR used 60 Vbeta and 13 Jbeta primers. The protocol was immunoSEQ multiplex PCR, while the TCRdb copy is restricted to in-frame clones and leaves out a portion. This repertoire shows 150,000 or so clones, about four fifths found once; its top ten account for about 0.8%. Study-level results: Common viral pathogens were later found to be apparently linked to several of the most significant clusters. Most sequenced TCRs were rare (though some public TCRs occurred in many donors).

This CDR3 contains 18 residues. The trim removed 5 bases at V and 0 bases at J, leaving 10 bases unmatched. Germline assignment: CDR1 LNHNV and CDR2 YYDKDF (reference sequence). Remarks on this clone: Its antigen is unknown.

The receptor's source is a young woman in good health and CMV-seronegative. V gene TRBV15 combines with J gene TRBJ1-1; TRBD1 matches at 12 bases. Input material: PBMCs. CDR3 sequence reads: CATSGGDRGPGMNTEAFF. CDR3 nucleotide sequence: TGTGCCACCAGCGGAGGGGACAGGGGGCCTGGGATGAACACTGAAGCTTTCTTT.